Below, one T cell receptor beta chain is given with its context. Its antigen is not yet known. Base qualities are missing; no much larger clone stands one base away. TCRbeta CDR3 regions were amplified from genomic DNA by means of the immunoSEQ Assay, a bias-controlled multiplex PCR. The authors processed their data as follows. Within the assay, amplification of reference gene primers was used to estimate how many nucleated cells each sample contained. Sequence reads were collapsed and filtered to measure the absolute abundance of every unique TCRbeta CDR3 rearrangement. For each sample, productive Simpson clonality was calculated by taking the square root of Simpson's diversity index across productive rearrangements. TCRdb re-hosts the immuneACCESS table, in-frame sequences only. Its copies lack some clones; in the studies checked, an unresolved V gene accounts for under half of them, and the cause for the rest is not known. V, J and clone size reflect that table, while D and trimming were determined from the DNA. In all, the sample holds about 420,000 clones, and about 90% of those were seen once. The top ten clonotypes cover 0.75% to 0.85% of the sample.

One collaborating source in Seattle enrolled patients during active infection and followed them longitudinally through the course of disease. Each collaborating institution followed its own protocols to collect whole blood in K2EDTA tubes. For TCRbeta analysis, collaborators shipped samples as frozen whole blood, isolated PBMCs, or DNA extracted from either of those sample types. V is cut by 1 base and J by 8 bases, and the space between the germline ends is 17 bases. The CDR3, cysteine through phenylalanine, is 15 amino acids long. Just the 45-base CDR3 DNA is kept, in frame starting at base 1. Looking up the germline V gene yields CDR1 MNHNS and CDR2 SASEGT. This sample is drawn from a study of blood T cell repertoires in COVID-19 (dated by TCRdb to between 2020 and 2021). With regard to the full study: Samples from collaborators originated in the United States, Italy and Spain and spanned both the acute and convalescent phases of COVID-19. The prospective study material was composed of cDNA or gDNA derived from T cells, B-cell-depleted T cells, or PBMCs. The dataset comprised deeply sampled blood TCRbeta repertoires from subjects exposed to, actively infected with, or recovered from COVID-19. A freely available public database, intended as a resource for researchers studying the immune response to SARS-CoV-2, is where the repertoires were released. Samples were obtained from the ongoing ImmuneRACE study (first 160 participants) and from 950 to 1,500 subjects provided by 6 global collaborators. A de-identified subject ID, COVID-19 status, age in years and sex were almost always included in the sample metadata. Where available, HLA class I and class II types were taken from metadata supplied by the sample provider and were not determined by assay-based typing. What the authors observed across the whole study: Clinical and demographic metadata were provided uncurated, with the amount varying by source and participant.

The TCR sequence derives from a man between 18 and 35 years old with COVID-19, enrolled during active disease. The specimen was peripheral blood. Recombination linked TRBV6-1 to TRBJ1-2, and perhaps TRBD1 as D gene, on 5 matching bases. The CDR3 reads CASSEGIGEWEGYTF. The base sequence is TGTGCCAGCAGTGAAGGTATAGGGGAATGGGAAGGCTACACCTTC.